These T cell receptor beta chains were read from a single sample in a study of OX40 agonist ivuxolimab in advanced cancers. Profiled with immunoSEQ multiplex PCR; TCRdb holds only in-frame clones, not every one. Here the sample spans 70,000 to 90,000 clones, roughly 80% being singletons. Here the sequenced sample was CD4+ or CD8+ T cells sorted from blood, taken in a trial of the OX40 agonist ivuxolimab. The receptors stem from an adult with an advanced solid tumor such as melanoma, head and neck, liver or kidney cancer. CDR3s include the opening cysteine and the closing phenylalanine or tryptophan. Each record gives: D gene, J gene, clone size, V gene, CDR3 protein, CDR3 DNA. A D gene is named only where the DNA matches it firmly. Clone size appears in some rows only: once, few, many, or a class for an expanded clone.

d_gene: -; j_gene: TRBJ2-2; abundance: -; v_gene: TRBV18; CDR3aa: CASSSRTPNTGELFF; CDR3nt: TGTGCCAGCTCATCGAGGACACCGAACACCGGGGAGCTGTTTTTT
d_gene: TRBD2; j_gene: TRBJ2-1; abundance: -; v_gene: TRBV7-2; CDR3aa: CASSLTSGRHNEQFF; CDR3nt: TGTGCCAGCAGCTTGACTAGCGGGAGACACAATGAGCAGTTCTTC
d_gene: -; j_gene: TRBJ2-1; abundance: -; v_gene: TRBV10-3; CDR3aa: CAIAPSYNEQFF; CDR3nt: TGTGCCATCGCGCCCTCCTACAATGAGCAGTTCTTC
d_gene: -; j_gene: TRBJ2-5; abundance: -; v_gene: TRBV5-1; CDR3aa: CASRGLPDNQETQYF; CDR3nt: TGCGCCAGCAGGGGCCTACCGGACAACCAAGAGACCCAGTACTTC
d_gene: -; j_gene: TRBJ1-1; abundance: -; v_gene: TRBV11-3; CDR3aa: CASSFGAGSTEAFF; CDR3nt: TGTGCCAGCAGCTTCGGGGCGGGTAGCACTGAAGCTTTCTTT
d_gene: -; j_gene: TRBJ1-1; abundance: -; v_gene: TRBV5-8; CDR3aa: CASSFYGDTEAFF; CDR3nt: TGTGCCAGCAGCTTTTACGGAGACACTGAAGCTTTCTTT
d_gene: -; j_gene: TRBJ2-3; abundance: once; v_gene: TRBV5-1; CDR3aa: CASELGDTQYF; CDR3nt: TGCGCCAGCGAACTTGGAGATACGCAGTATTTT
d_gene: -; j_gene: TRBJ1-4; abundance: few; v_gene: TRBV7-2; CDR3aa: CASSSQGTSTNEKLFF; CDR3nt: TGTGCCAGCAGCTCCCAGGGGACCTCAACTAATGAAAAACTGTTTTTT
d_gene: -; j_gene: TRBJ1-1; abundance: few; v_gene: TRBV11-3; CDR3aa: CASSSHSNTEAFF; CDR3nt: TGTGCCAGCAGCTCACACTCGAACACTGAAGCTTTCTTT
d_gene: TRBD2; j_gene: TRBJ2-1; abundance: -; v_gene: TRBV30; CDR3aa: CAWFGRGLAVNNEQFF; CDR3nt: TGTGCCTGGTTCGGGAGGGGACTAGCGGTAAACAATGAGCAGTTCTTC
d_gene: TRBD2; j_gene: TRBJ2-1; abundance: -; v_gene: TRBV5-1; CDR3aa: CASSLTGGGAQEQFF; CDR3nt: TGCGCCAGCAGCTTGACTGGCGGGGGGGCCCAGGAGCAGTTCTTC
d_gene: -; j_gene: TRBJ1-5; abundance: few; v_gene: TRBV6-5; CDR3aa: CASRLRQYNQPQHF; CDR3nt: TGTGCCAGCAGACTCAGACAGTACAATCAGCCCCAGCATTTT
d_gene: TRBD1; j_gene: TRBJ2-3; abundance: -; v_gene: TRBV12-5; CDR3aa: CASGLASGTGGVYTDTQYF; CDR3nt: TGTGCTAGTGGTTTGGCTTCCGGGACAGGGGGCGTTTACACAGATACGCAGTATTTT
d_gene: -; j_gene: TRBJ1-2; abundance: many; v_gene: TRBV2; CDR3aa: CASSVRGGYGYTF; CDR3nt: TGTGCCAGCAGCGTTCGGGGCGGCTATGGCTACACCTTC
d_gene: TRBD2; j_gene: TRBJ2-1; abundance: -; v_gene: TRBV7-7; CDR3aa: CASSASGRRGDEQFF; CDR3nt: TGTGCTAGCAGCGCGAGCGGGAGAAGGGGGGATGAGCAGTTCTTC
d_gene: -; j_gene: TRBJ2-1; abundance: -; v_gene: TRBV7-9; CDR3aa: CASMGYNEQFF; CDR3nt: TGTGCCAGCATGGGTTACAATGAGCAGTTCTTC
d_gene: -; j_gene: TRBJ1-1; abundance: -; v_gene: TRBV18; CDR3aa: CASTKVRPGGDTEAFF; CDR3nt: TGTGCCAGCACAAAGGTACGGCCGGGCGGGGACACTGAAGCTTTCTTT
d_gene: TRBD2; j_gene: TRBJ2-7; abundance: -; v_gene: TRBV29-1; CDR3aa: CSVMGEGEQYF; CDR3nt: TGCAGCGTCATGGGGGAGGGCGAGCAGTACTTC
d_gene: -; j_gene: TRBJ2-7; abundance: -; v_gene: TRBV10-3; CDR3aa: CAISDGRGGNEQYF; CDR3nt: TGTGCCATCAGTGATGGCAGGGGTGGGAACGAGCAGTACTTC
d_gene: -; j_gene: TRBJ1-3; abundance: -; v_gene: TRBV30; CDR3aa: CAWSVGGSGNTIYF; CDR3nt: TGTGCCTGGAGTGTAGGGGGCTCTGGAAACACCATATATTTT
d_gene: TRBD1; j_gene: TRBJ1-5; abundance: -; v_gene: TRBV6-4; CDR3aa: CASSQGGLGNQPQHF; CDR3nt: TGTGCCAGCAGCCAAGGGGGCCTGGGCAATCAGCCCCAGCATTTT
d_gene: -; j_gene: TRBJ2-1; abundance: -; v_gene: TRBV2; CDR3aa: CASRGTLYNEQFF; CDR3nt: TGTGCCAGCAGGGGGACTCTATACAATGAGCAGTTCTTC
d_gene: -; j_gene: TRBJ2-7; abundance: -; v_gene: TRBV7-2; CDR3aa: CASSVTDISYEQYF; CDR3nt: TGTGCCAGCAGCGTGACTGATATCTCCTACGAGCAGTACTTC
d_gene: -; j_gene: TRBJ1-5; abundance: -; v_gene: TRBV19; CDR3aa: CASSNRRGGNQPQHF; CDR3nt: TGTGCCAGTAGTAACCGCAGGGGAGGCAATCAGCCCCAGCATTTT
d_gene: -; j_gene: TRBJ2-7; abundance: few; v_gene: TRBV7-2; CDR3aa: CASSLEVGSGQYF; CDR3nt: TGTGCCAGCAGCTTAGAAGTGGGATCTGGGCAGTACTTC
d_gene: TRBD1; j_gene: TRBJ2-2; abundance: -; v_gene: TRBV4-1; CDR3aa: CASSLAGTGELTGELFF; CDR3nt: TGCGCCAGCAGCCTGGCCGGGACAGGGGAACTCACCGGGGAGCTGTTTTTT
d_gene: -; j_gene: TRBJ2-5; abundance: -; v_gene: TRBV19; CDR3aa: CASSIDRDQETQYF; CDR3nt: TGTGCCAGTAGTATAGACCGGGACCAAGAGACCCAGTACTTC
d_gene: -; j_gene: TRBJ1-1; abundance: few; v_gene: TRBV29-1; CDR3aa: CSGGEVGSSVGEAFF; CDR3nt: TGCAGCGGTGGGGAAGTGGGCAGTAGTGTGGGTGAAGCTTTCTTT
d_gene: -; j_gene: TRBJ2-7; abundance: few; v_gene: TRBV2; CDR3aa: CASSLHTPRF; CDR3nt: TGTGCCAGCAGCCTCCACACACCCCGCTTC
d_gene: TRBD1; j_gene: TRBJ1-5; abundance: -; v_gene: TRBV28; CDR3aa: CASSPPGQSNQPQHF; CDR3nt: TGTGCCAGCAGTCCCCCGGGACAGAGCAATCAGCCCCAGCATTTT
d_gene: TRBD1; j_gene: TRBJ1-5; abundance: -; v_gene: TRBV18; CDR3aa: CASSPGRTGGVQPQHF; CDR3nt: TGTGCCAGCTCACCTGGTAGGACAGGGGGCGTTCAGCCCCAGCATTTT
d_gene: -; j_gene: TRBJ2-5; abundance: -; v_gene: TRBV18; CDR3aa: CASSPTGTQETQYF; CDR3nt: TGTGCCAGCTCACCGACAGGGACTCAAGAGACCCAGTACTTC
d_gene: -; j_gene: TRBJ2-3; abundance: few; v_gene: TRBV7-2; CDR3aa: CASSSSPGGISTDTQYF; CDR3nt: TGTGCCAGCAGCTCCTCCCCGGGGGGCATTAGCACAGATACGCAGTATTTT